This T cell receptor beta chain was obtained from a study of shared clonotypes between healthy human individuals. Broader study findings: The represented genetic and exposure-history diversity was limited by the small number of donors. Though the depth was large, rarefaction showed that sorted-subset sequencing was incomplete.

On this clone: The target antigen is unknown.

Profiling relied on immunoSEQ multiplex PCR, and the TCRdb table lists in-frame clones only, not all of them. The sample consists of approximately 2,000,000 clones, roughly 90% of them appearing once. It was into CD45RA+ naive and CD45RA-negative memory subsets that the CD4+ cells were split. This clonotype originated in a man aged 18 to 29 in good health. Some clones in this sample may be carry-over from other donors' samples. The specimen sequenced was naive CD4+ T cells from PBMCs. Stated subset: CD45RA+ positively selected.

As DNA, the CDR3 is TGTGCCAGCAGTTCCGACAGGGCCCCGCCCCAGCATTTT. Amino acids: CASSSDRAPPQHF. The V and J genes are TRBV5-6 and TRBJ1-5; 7 bases agree with TRBD1. Germline lookup yields CDR1 SGHDT and CDR2 YYEEEE. V lost 5 bases and J lost 9; bases outside the gene matches: 8. The CDR3 covers 13 residues.